This TCR beta chain was retrieved from a study of blood T cell repertoires in COVID-19. This clone came up once. Sequenced by immunoSEQ multiplex PCR; TCRdb stores in-frame clones only, minus some. The sample includes over 6,000 clones, 86% of them seen just once. This CDR3 has 16 amino acids. V was clipped by 5 bases and J by 5 bases; unmatched bases: 12. Germline V gene lookup returns CDR1 SGHTA and CDR2 FQGNSA. The chain links TRBV7-2 to TRBJ2-5; 9 positions agree with TRBD2. This receptor was identified in a human donor with active COVID-19. The donor label of this sample is uncertain. Sequencing input: peripheral blood. CDR3 bases: TGTGCCAGCAGCCAGCGTCGTAGCGGGGGCGGGGAGACCCAGTACTTC. Protein sequence: CASSQRRSGGGETQYF. Full variable domain (rest looked up from reference TRBV7-2 and TRBJ2-5): GAGVSQSPSNKVTEKGKDVELRCDPISGHTALYWYRQSLGQGLEFLIYFQGNSAPDKSGLPSDRFSAERTGGSVSTLTIQRTQQEDSAVYLCASSQRRSGGGETQYFGPGTRLLVL.